Reported below is one T cell receptor beta chain. The data belong to a study of blood T cell repertoires in COVID-19. Across the study: COVID-19 samples, acute and convalescent, were from the United States, Italy and Spain. In each case, the material was cDNA or gDNA derived from T cells, B-cell-depleted T cells, or PBMCs.

The CDR3 sequence is 13 residues long. The germline CDR1 and CDR2 sequences are MNHEY and SVGAGI. Trimming shortened V by 6 bases and J by 5 bases, and 13 bases separated the two germline ends. Under the authors' procedure: From reference gene primer amplification, estimates of nucleated cell counts were derived. Sequenced by immunoSEQ multiplex PCR; TCRdb stores in-frame clones only, minus some. V, J and clone size are those of that table, while D and trimming were read from the DNA. The sample lists 170,000 or so clones; more than 70% were seen once. The sequenced material came from peripheral blood. The V gene is TRBV6-5, the J gene TRBJ1-2; D perhaps matches TRBD1 (5 bases). This TCR was recovered from a man aged 18 to 29 with active or convalescent COVID-19. The CDR3 protein is CASSPTGLYGYTF. CDR3 DNA: TGTGCCAGCAGCCCAACGGGACTATATGGCTACACCTTC.